This is a list of T cell receptor beta chains from one sample in a study of blood T cell repertoires in COVID-19. Method: immunoSEQ multiplex PCR; TCRdb's copy keeps in-frame clones and lacks some. The repertoire holds about 260,000 clones, with roughly 80% as singletons. The sample consisted of peripheral blood. The receptor source for this set is a man between 60 and 75 years old with acute or convalescent COVID-19. Each CDR3 is given with its conserved first and last residue. D genes are given only for firm matches. The listing skips clone size in some rows; elsewhere it reads once, few, many or a size class.

.,.,TRBV29-1,TRBJ1-1,CSGSGQLDTEAFF,TGCAGCGGCTCTGGACAGTTGGACACTGAAGCTTTCTTT
.,few,TRBV27,TRBJ1-2,CASSAWGGLSGWSGGYTF,TGTGCCAGCAGTGCTTGGGGGGGTCTCTCAGGGTGGTCAGGAGGCTACACCTTC
.,.,TRBV5-6,TRBJ2-7,CASARGTYEQYF,TGTGCCAGCGCTCGAGGGACCTACGAGCAGTACTTC
TRBD2,.,TRBV28,TRBJ2-1,CASSLREGYNEQFF,TGTGCCAGCAGCTTACGGGAGGGGTACAATGAGCAGTTCTTC
TRBD2,.,TRBV6-2/TRBV6-3,TRBJ2-7,CASSYSGGFLHEQYF,TGTGCCAGCAGTTACTCGGGAGGGTTCTTGCACGAGCAGTACTTC
.,few,TRBV27,TRBJ1-5,CASSLAQGKQPQHF,TGTGCCAGCAGTTTGGCTCAGGGGAAGCAGCCCCAGCATTTT
.,few,TRBV19,TRBJ1-2,CASSIVAQGNYGYTF,TGTGCCAGTAGTATAGTAGCACAGGGTAACTATGGCTACACCTTC
.,.,TRBV5-1,TRBJ2-7,CASSGPSYEQYF,TGCGCCAGCAGCGGGCCATCCTACGAGCAGTACTTC
.,.,TRBV6-1,TRBJ2-3,CASCDPTATDTQYF,TGTGCCAGCTGTGATCCGACAGCCACAGATACGCAGTATTTT
TRBD2,.,TRBV19,TRBJ2-1,CASSIESRGGTSQFF,TGTGCCAGTAGTATAGAATCGCGGGGGGGGACGTCGCAGTTCTTC
.,.,TRBV10-3,TRBJ1-1,CAISLSTGNTEAFF,TGTGCCATCAGCCTATCAACAGGGAACACTGAAGCTTTCTTT
TRBD2,.,TRBV7-9,TRBJ2-3,CASSAQPIAGGRDTQYF,TGTGCCAGCAGCGCACAACCCATAGCGGGGGGGCGAGATACGCAGTATTTT
.,once,TRBV28,TRBJ2-5,CASSRLGGGGTQYF,TGTGCCAGCAGTCGACTGGGAGGGGGAGGGACCCAGTACTTC
.,few,TRBV7-2,TRBJ2-4,CASSLNRAPIQYF,TGTGCCAGCAGCTTAAACAGGGCCCCCATTCAGTACTTC
TRBD1,.,TRBV4-2,TRBJ1-1,CASSQDRGSNTEAFF,TGTGCCAGCAGCCAAGACAGGGGGTCGAACACTGAAGCTTTCTTT
TRBD1,.,TRBV19,TRBJ2-7,CATQGATYEQYF,TGTGCCACTCAGGGGGCAACCTACGAGCAGTACTTC
TRBD2,once,TRBV19,TRBJ2-2,CASVPGTSWHTGELFF,TGTGCCAGTGTCCCCGGGACTAGCTGGCACACCGGGGAGCTGTTTTTT
.,.,TRBV12-5,TRBJ2-1,CASAQGQGYYNEQFF,TGTGCTAGTGCCCAGGGGCAGGGCTACTACAATGAGCAGTTCTTC
TRBD2,.,TRBV7-3,TRBJ2-1,CASSLIRLAGAHNEQFF,TGTGCCAGCAGCTTAATCCGGCTAGCGGGAGCACACAATGAGCAGTTCTTC
.,.,TRBV6-2/TRBV6-3,TRBJ2-7,CASSYLGRTYEQYF,TGTGCCAGCAGTTACTTGGGCAGGACCTACGAGCAGTACTTC
.,.,TRBV27,TRBJ1-2,CASSLREGNGYTF,TGTGCCAGCAGTTTAAGGGAGGGGAATGGCTACACCTTC
.,.,TRBV19,TRBJ2-7,CASSMGNTPYEQYF,TGTGCCAGTAGTATGGGCAATACCCCCTACGAGCAGTACTTC
.,.,TRBV3-1/TRBV3-2,TRBJ2-5,CASSQVRGRGETQYF,TGTGCCAGCAGCCAAGTAAGGGGCAGAGGAGAGACCCAGTACTTC
.,once,TRBV6-1,TRBJ2-1,CASSETGKSEQFF,TGTGCCAGCAGTGAAACGGGGAAAAGTGAGCAGTTCTTC
.,.,TRBV28,TRBJ1-1,CASNTGATEAFF,TGTGCAAGCAACACAGGAGCCACTGAAGCTTTCTTT
.,few,TRBV5-1,TRBJ1-4,CASSWPGQPIATNEKLFF,TGCGCCAGCAGCTGGCCGGGACAACCCATTGCAACTAATGAAAAACTGTTTTTT
.,once,TRBV3-1/TRBV3-2,TRBJ2-7,CASSSTVNSYEQYF,TGTGCCAGCAGCTCCACAGTAAACTCCTACGAGCAGTACTTC
TRBD2,few,TRBV11-2,TRBJ2-3,CASSLAGAGDTQYF,TGTGCCAGCAGTCTAGCGGGGGCCGGAGATACGCAGTATTTT
TRBD1,.,TRBV29-1,TRBJ2-3,CSVGYRGRSDTQYF,TGCAGCGTTGGTTACAGGGGGAGGTCAGATACGCAGTATTTT
.,.,TRBV6-2/TRBV6-3,TRBJ1-5,CASSIGARGAGSNQPQHF,TGTGCCAGCAGCATAGGGGCTCGGGGCGCGGGAAGCAATCAGCCCCAGCATTTT
TRBD1,few,TRBV7-3,TRBJ1-2,CASSFRGEEGYTF,TGTGCCAGCAGCTTCAGGGGGGAGGAGGGCTACACCTTC
TRBD1,few,TRBV18,TRBJ2-7,CASSRGQGAGTYEQYF,TGTGCCAGCTCACGGGGACAGGGGGCTGGGACCTACGAGCAGTACTTC
.,.,TRBV2,TRBJ2-6,CASREVNSGANVLTF,TGTGCCAGCAGGGAGGTAAACTCTGGGGCCAACGTCCTGACTTTC
.,.,TRBV4-1,TRBJ2-2,CASSQQPGRETGELFF,TGCGCCAGCAGCCAACAACCGGGAAGGGAAACCGGGGAGCTGTTTTTT
TRBD1,.,TRBV20-1,TRBJ1-2,CSAGQGNGYTF,TGCAGTGCCGGACAGGGAAATGGCTACACCTTC
.,.,TRBV7-2,TRBJ1-1,CASSLGTQGNTEAFF,TGTGCCAGCAGCTTAGGGACACAGGGGAACACTGAAGCTTTCTTT
TRBD1,.,TRBV5-1,TRBJ1-1,CASSLRGTGVTEAFF,TGCGCCAGCAGCTTGAGGGGGACAGGGGTCACTGAAGCTTTCTTT
.,.,TRBV19,TRBJ1-2,CASSIARGLYGYTF,TGTGCCAGTAGTATAGCCAGGGGTCTCTATGGCTACACCTTC
.,.,TRBV7-2,TRBJ1-6,CASSLANNEAGTSSYNSPLHF,TGTGCCAGCAGCTTAGCCAATAATGAGGCAGGGACTAGCTCCTATAATTCACCCCTCCACTTT
.,.,TRBV25-1,TRBJ2-7,CASSVHSYEQYF,TGTGCCAGCAGTGTTCACAGCTACGAGCAGTACTTC